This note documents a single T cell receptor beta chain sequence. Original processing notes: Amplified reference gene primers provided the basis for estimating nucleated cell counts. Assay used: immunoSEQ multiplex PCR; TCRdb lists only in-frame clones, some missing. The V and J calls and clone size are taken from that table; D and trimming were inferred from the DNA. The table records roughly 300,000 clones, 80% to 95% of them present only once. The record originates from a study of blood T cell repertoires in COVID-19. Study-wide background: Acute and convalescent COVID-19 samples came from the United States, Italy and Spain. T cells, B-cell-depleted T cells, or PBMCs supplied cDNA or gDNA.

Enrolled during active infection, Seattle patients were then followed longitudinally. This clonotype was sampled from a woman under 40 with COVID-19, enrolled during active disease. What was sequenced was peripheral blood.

CDR3 sequence: CASSQDQDRVIYEQYF. The CDR3 bases are TGCGCCAGCAGCCAAGATCAAGACAGAGTCATCTACGAGCAGTACTTC. The chain is built from TRBV4-1 and TRBJ2-7; possible D gene TRBD1, 5 bases. CDR1 is MGHRA, CDR2 YSYEKL, per germline. This CDR3 has 16 residues. Between the trimmed V and J ends, which lost 0 bases and 3 bases, there was a span of 15 bases.